The 2 T cell receptor beta chains listed next were all sequenced from one sample in a study of Graves' ophthalmopathy and Graves' hyperthyroidism listed by TCRdb under 2018. The data were produced on an Illumina HiSeq 2000. For repertoire sequencing, the TCR beta CDR3 regions were amplified from RNA transcripts. The first round was an RT-PCR using HTBI primers with the Qiagen OneStep RT-PCR kit, and this first round was followed by a second-round multiplex PCR, then size selection and purification. TCRdb reprocessing: public reads trimmed at Q25 with fastp, clones called with MiXCR, in-frame beta chains kept. Identical CDR3 protein sequences are pooled into one entry, listed with their most common genes and DNA. This sample gives 170,000 or so distinct CDR3 sequences in total; 30% to 45% of them show up just once. Of the sample, 4.5% to 6% is held by the ten largest clones. The sequenced sample was peripheral blood. These receptors were taken from a middle-aged woman with Graves' ophthalmopathy. Donor details come from another sample of the same person, matched by shared clones.

The rearrangement links TRBV29-1 to TRBJ2-2; 7 bases map to TRBD1. This CDR3 region has 14 residues. The V gene's germline CDR1 is SQVTM and CDR2 ANQGSEA. Germline trimming cut 6 bases from V and 0 bases from J; bases unmatched to any gene: 4. The CDR3 DNA reads as TGCAGCGTAAGACAGGGATCGAACACCGGGGAGCTGTTTTTT. Translating it yields CSVRQGSNTGELFF.

The chain employs TRBV28 and TRBJ1-2; D gene ambiguous. CDR1 is MDHEN, CDR2 SYDVKM, per germline. The V end lost 5 bases, the J end lost 4 bases, and 8 bases lay between the germline ends. There are 12 residues in the CDR3. Here the CDR3 DNA reads TGTGCCAGCAGTCCCGGGATCTATGGCTACACCTTC. Protein sequence: CASSPGIYGYTF.